One and the same sample provided the 5 T cell receptor beta chains below, sequenced in a study of blood T cells in healthy people across ages. Primed by a sample-barcoded 5' primer and a J-beta primer mix, a second PCR proceeded for about 6 to 12 cycles. TCRdb passed the 5' RACE reads through MiXCR, listing each CDR3 protein once. The sample comprises about 1,500,000 distinct CDR3 sequences, about 30% of which are singletons, and about 8% rests with the top ten. Sequenced material: blood. These receptors all stem from a woman in her thirties in good health.

This clonotype was counted ten times or more. V usage is TRBV6-1 and J usage is TRBJ2-7, with 7 bases aligning to TRBD2. V lost 0 bases, J lost 1 base, and 6 bases stayed unmatched. The CDR3 totals 16 residues. The V gene's germline CDR1 is MNHNS and CDR2 SASEGT. CDR3 nucleotide sequence: TGTGCCAGCAGTGAAGCGGGGAGGGGTGGGTCCTACGAGCAGTACTTC. It codes for CASSEAGRGGSYEQYF.

At least ten counts were recorded for this clonotype. This sequence joins TRBV18 and TRBJ2-7; TRBD1 aligns across 7 bases. CDR1 is KGHSH, CDR2 LQKENI, per germline. V trimming: 8 bases; J trimming: 3 bases; junction bases outside the gene matches: 7. CDR3 size: 13 residues. CDR3 residues: CASSPGQDYEQYF. CDR3 bases: TGTGCCAGCAGCCCCGGACAGGACTACGAGCAGTACTTC. The complete variable domain, with remaining parts taken from reference TRBV18 and TRBJ2-7, reads NAGVMQNPRHLVRRRGQEARLRCSPMKGHSHVYWYRQLPEEGLKFMVYLQKENIIDESGMPKERFSAEFPKEGPSILRIQQVVRGDSAAYFCASSPGQDYEQYFGPGTRLTVT.

As regards this clonotype: It may be a read error: a sequence one base away is much more abundant. The rearrangement joins TRBV20-1 to TRBJ2-3; D uncertain. CDR1 is DFQATT, CDR2 SNEGSKA, per germline (reference sequence). CDR3 length: 12 amino acids. The chain's CDR3 is CRAAQSVDTQYF. Here the CDR3 DNA reads TGCAGGGCGGCACAATCAGTAGATACGCAGTATTTT.

This clonotype was seen many times. The chain is built from TRBV20-1 and TRBJ2-7; 10 bases agree with TRBD1. With V trimmed by 5 bases and J by 3 bases, 4 bases remained unmatched. CDR1 is DFQATT and CDR2 is SNEGSKA in the germline V gene (reference sequence). This CDR3 contains 13 residues. CDR3 DNA: TGCAGTGCTTACCGGACAGGGGGCTACGAGCAGTACTTC. Its translation: CSAYRTGGYEQYF.

The V gene is TRBV7-3, the J gene TRBJ2-2; D possibly corresponds to TRBD2 (5 bases). This CDR3 region has 15 residues. Trimming stripped 5 bases from V and 2 bases from J, with 12 bases between. Looked up from germline, CDR1 is SGHTA and CDR2 is FQGTGA. The DNA for the CDR3 is TGTGCCAGCAGCCCAGCCGGGGAAAACACCGGGGAGCTGTTTTTT. It specifies CASSPAGENTGELFF.